The 16 T cell receptor beta chains below come from one sample, sequenced in a study of blood T cells in healthy people across ages. A second roughly 7 to 12 cycle PCR used barcoded and J-beta primers. Each CDR3 protein gets one entry after TCRdb re-called the 5' RACE reads with MiXCR. The sample has about 650,000 distinct CDR3 sequences, roughly half seen once. The sample was blood. The receptors originated from a woman older than 75 in good health.

J is TRBJ2-5 and V is TRBV20-1, with 12 bases aligning to TRBD2. Matching the DNA end better, TRBJ2-7 makes the J call doubtful. Germline-derived CDR1 and CDR2 are DFQATT and SNEGSKA (reference sequence). The length of the CDR3 is 13 residues. CDR3 bases: TGCAGTGCTAGGACTAGCGGGAGTGACGAGCAGTACTTC. Protein sequence: CSARTSGSDEQYF.

V gene TRBV11-2 combines with J gene TRBJ2-3, with 9 positions matching TRBD1. The CDR3 is made up of 17 amino acids. Germline V lookup: CDR1 SGHAT, CDR2 FQNNGV. With 4 bases clipped from V and 0 bases from J, the junction kept 8 bases outside the gene matches. The CDR3 DNA sequence: TGTGCCAGCAGCTACAACAGGGGGCTCACTAGCACAGATACGCAGTATTTT. Translating it yields CASSYNRGLTSTDTQYF.

Notes on this clonotype: Possible read error: a much larger clone is one base away. The chain is built from TRBV7-2 and TRBJ2-7, with D tentatively TRBD1 (6 bases). Trimming took 5 bases from V and 7 from J, leaving 18 bases between them. The V gene's germline CDR1 is SGHTA and CDR2 FQGNSA. This CDR3 has 14 residues. DNA for the CDR3: TGTGCCAGCAGCGGGGGCAGAGGCCTTTGGGAGCAGTACTTC. Translating it yields CASSGGRGLWEQYF.

This clonotype came up many times. The chain links TRBV3-1 to TRBJ1-2, with a possible D match to TRBD1 (6 bases). Between the trimmed V and J ends, which lost 4 bases and 4 bases, there was a span of 16 bases. From germline, CDR1 is LGHDT and CDR2 YNNKEL (reference sequence). The CDR3 totals 15 residues. The CDR3 sequence is CASSPLGGVSYGYTF. For the CDR3, the DNA is TGTGCCAGCAGCCCCTTAGGGGGGGTAAGCTATGGCTACACCTTC. The entire variable domain, with the rest obtained from reference TRBV3-1 and TRBJ1-2, is as follows: DTAVSQTPKYLVTQMGNDKSIKCEQNLGHDTMYWYKQDSKKFLKIMFSYNNKELIINETVPNRFSPKSPDKAHLNLHINSLELGDSAVYFCASSPLGGVSYGYTFGSGTRLTVV.

CDR3 sequence (DNA): TGTGCCTGGAGCCCGGACACGAACACAGATACGCAGTATTTT. It codes for CAWSPDTNTDTQYF. This rearrangement joins TRBV30 to TRBJ2-3; tentative D call: TRBD1 (5 bases). This CDR3 has 14 amino acids. V lost 3 bases and J 2 bases, leaving 12 bases between the germline ends. The germline CDR1 and CDR2 sequences are GTSNPN and SVGIG (reference sequence).

This clonotype was picked up one time. Because the CDR3 is missing its conserved closing phenylalanine or tryptophan, this is likely a read error. This CDR3 reads CASSYYPGRDNEQFS. For the CDR3, the DNA is TGTGCCAGCAGTTACTACCCGGGGAGGGATAATGAGCAGTTCTCC. The rearrangement joins TRBV6-5 to TRBJ2-1; TRBD2 aligns across 7 bases. From germline, CDR1 is MNHEY and CDR2 SVGAGI. The CDR3 consists of 15 residues. Trimming cost V 1 base and J 7 bases; bases outside gene matches: 7.

The table lists this clonotype with a few counts. The V gene is TRBV29-1, the J gene TRBJ2-5; perhaps D is TRBD1 or TRBD2 (6 bases each). This CDR3 comprises 11 residues. Trimming cost V 7 bases and J 4 bases, with 10 bases left between them. In germline, CDR1 is SQVTM, CDR2 ANQGSEA. The CDR3 protein is CSAKGGETQYF. CDR3 in DNA: TGCAGCGCCAAGGGGGGAGAGACCCAGTACTTC.

This clonotype has just a few counts. V is TRBV20-1 and J is TRBJ1-1; 7 bases are a match to TRBD1. The CDR3 has 15 residues. Losses at the gene ends were 2 bases for V and 5 bases for J; bases not matched to a gene: 11. CDR1 and CDR2 from the germline V gene are DFQATT and SNEGSKA (reference sequence). CDR3 DNA: TGCAGTGCTAGAACCCCGGGACAGAGGCGAACTGAAGCTTTCTTT. It specifies CSARTPGQRRTEAFF.

The chain combines TRBV29-1 with TRBJ2-7; TRBD1 agrees at 7 bases. CDR3 length equals 11 residues. Germline-derived CDR1 and CDR2 are SQVTM and ANQGSEA. V gave up 6 bases and J gave up 4 bases; unmatched junction bases: 3. This CDR3 reads CSVTGKYEQYF. The CDR3 DNA is TGCAGCGTGACAGGGAAATACGAGCAGTACTTC.

The chain recombines TRBV9 with TRBJ2-7; the D gene is possibly TRBD1 (7 bases). V dropped 0 bases and J dropped 6 bases, with 16 bases sitting between them. Germline-derived CDR1 and CDR2 are SGDLS and YYNGEE. This CDR3 is built from 15 residues. The CDR3 sequence is CASSVGPAGGGEQYF. Here the CDR3 DNA reads TGTGCCAGCAGCGTAGGGCCTGCAGGGGGAGGCGAGCAGTACTTC.

V is TRBV7-3 and J is TRBJ2-3; the match to TRBD2 covers 7 bases. The germline CDR1 and CDR2 sequences are SGHTA and FQGTGA. V shed 4 bases, J shed 5 bases, and the junction held 12 bases outside the gene matches. The CDR3 runs 16 residues. The CDR3 nucleotides read TGTGCCAGCAGCTATTCGGGACGGGGGGTGGGAGATACGCAGTATTTT. Translation: CASSYSGRGVGDTQYF.

This clonotype was picked up many times. The V call is TRBV20-1, the J call TRBJ2-1, with TRBD1 identical over 7 bases. The CDR3 totals 14 residues. Germline loops: CDR1 DFQATT, CDR2 SNEGSKA (reference sequence). Trimming cost V 5 bases and J 3 bases; bases outside gene matches: 7. CDR3 bases: TGCAGTGCTCGGGACAGTCTTCTCTACAATGAGCAGTTCTTC. Amino acid sequence: CSARDSLLYNEQFF.

For the CDR3, the DNA is TGTGCCAGCAGTTACTCTGCGGGGGAGTTTGAGCAGTTCTTC. This translates into CASSYSAGEFEQFF. V and J are TRBV6-5 and TRBJ2-1, with 7 bases fitting TRBD2. There are 14 residues in the CDR3. The trim removed 0 bases at V and 9 bases at J, leaving 5 bases unmatched. Per germline, CDR1 MNHEY and CDR2 SVGAGI.

For this clonotype: Its ends do not fully match the called genes, so a read error is possible. The chain joins TRBV5-1 to TRBJ2-1; TRBD2 aligns across 10 bases. CDR3 length equals 16 residues. Looked up from germline, CDR1 is SGHRS and CDR2 is YFSETQ. The chain's CDR3 is CASRSSGSGSYNGQFF. CDR3 sequence (DNA): TGCGCCAGTAGGTCTAGCGGGAGCGGATCATACAATGGGCAGTTCTTC. The entire variable domain, with the rest obtained from reference TRBV5-1 and TRBJ2-1, is as follows: KAGVTQTPRYLIKTRGQQVTLSCSPISGHRSVSWYQQTPGQGLQFLFEYFSETQRNKGNFPGRFSGRQFSNSRSEMNVSTLELGDSALYLCASRSSGSGSYNGQFFGPGTRLTVL.

On this clonotype itself: Possible read error: a much larger clone is one base away. The chain links TRBV28 to TRBJ1-1, with 8 positions matching TRBD1. The CDR3 runs 15 residues. Germline V gene sequence: CDR1 MDHEN, CDR2 SYDVKM. The CDR3 nucleotides are TGTGCCAGCAGTTTTGACAGGGGTTGGGTTACTGATGCTTTCTTT. Amino acids: CASSFDRGWVTDAFF.

This chain uses TRBV29-1 with TRBJ2-7, with D uncertain. The end of the DNA fits TRBJ2-5 better, so the J call may be wrong. Looked up from germline, CDR1 is SQVTM and CDR2 is ANQGSEA. This CDR3 is built from 14 residues. The CDR3 DNA follows: TGCAGCGTCGCAGAAGTCCTGCCTAGAGAGACCCAGTACTTC. This sequence encodes CSVAEVLPRETQYF.